A few counts support the clone carrying this T cell receptor beta chain. In TCRdb, the RT-PCR reads were re-called with MiXCR into one record per CDR3 protein. The profile shows about 680,000 distinct CDR3 sequences, around 14% of them singletons. Trimming took off 1 base at V and 3 bases at J, with 13 bases between the two ends. Germline assignment: CDR1 SGHRS and CDR2 YFSETQ. This CDR3 has 15 residues. The origin of this receptor is a female donor in good health, serving as a healthy control. The sequenced material came from memory CD4+ T cells from blood. V is TRBV5-1 and J is TRBJ1-2; tentatively, D is TRBD1 (6 bases). The CDR3 DNA reads TGCGCCAGCAGCTTGAAAGGGGGAGAAGACTATGGCTACACCTTC. Its protein is CASSLKGGEDYGYTF.